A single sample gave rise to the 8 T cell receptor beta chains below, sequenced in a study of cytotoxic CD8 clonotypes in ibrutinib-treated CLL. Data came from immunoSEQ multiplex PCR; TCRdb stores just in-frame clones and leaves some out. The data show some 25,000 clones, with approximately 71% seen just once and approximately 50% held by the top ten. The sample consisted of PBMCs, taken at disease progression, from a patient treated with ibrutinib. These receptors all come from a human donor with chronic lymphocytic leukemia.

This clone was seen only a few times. The CDR3 DNA reads as TGTGCCAGCAGCCACGGGGGGGGCTCAGCCAAAAACATTCAGTACTTC. Protein product: CASSHGGGSAKNIQYF. The chain links TRBV6-6 to TRBJ2-4; 8 bases match TRBD2. Germline CDR1 is MNHNY and CDR2 is SVGAGI (reference sequence). The length of the CDR3 is 16 residues. J gave up 0 bases and V 6 bases, and 7 bases lay outside the gene matches.

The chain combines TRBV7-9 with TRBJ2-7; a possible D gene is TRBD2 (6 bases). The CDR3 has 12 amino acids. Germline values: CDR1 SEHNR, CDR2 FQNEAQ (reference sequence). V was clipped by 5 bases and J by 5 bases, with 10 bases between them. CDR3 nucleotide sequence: TGTGCCAGCAGCCGGGAGAGCCACGAGCAGTACTTC. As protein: CASSRESHEQYF.

The CDR3, as DNA: TGCGCCAGCAGCCAAGATAAGGGAGGGGTTTATGGCTACACCTTC. Its protein product is CASSQDKGGVYGYTF. The chain combines TRBV4-3 with TRBJ1-2; D may be TRBD1 (5 bases). V lost 0 bases and J lost 5, with 13 bases in between. The CDR3 spans 15 residues. Germline-derived CDR1 and CDR2 are LGHNA and YSLEER.

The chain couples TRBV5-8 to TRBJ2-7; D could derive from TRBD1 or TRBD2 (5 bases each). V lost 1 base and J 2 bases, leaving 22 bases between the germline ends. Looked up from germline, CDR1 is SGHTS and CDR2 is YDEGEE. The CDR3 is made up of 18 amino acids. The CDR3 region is CASSLPRTGPVWAYEQYF. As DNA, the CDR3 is TGTGCCAGCAGCTTGCCCAGGACGGGGCCGGTTTGGGCCTACGAGCAGTACTTC.

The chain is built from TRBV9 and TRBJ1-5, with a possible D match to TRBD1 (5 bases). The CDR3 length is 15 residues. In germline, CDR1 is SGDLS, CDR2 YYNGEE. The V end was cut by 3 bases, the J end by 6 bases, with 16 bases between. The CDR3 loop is CASSADGGVAQPQHF. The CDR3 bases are TGTGCCAGCAGCGCCGACGGGGGGGTTGCTCAGCCCCAGCATTTT.

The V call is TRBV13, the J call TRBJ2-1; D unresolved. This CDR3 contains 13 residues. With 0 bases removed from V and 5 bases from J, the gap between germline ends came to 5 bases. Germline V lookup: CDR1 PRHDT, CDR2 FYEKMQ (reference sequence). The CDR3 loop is CASSLGQNNEQFF. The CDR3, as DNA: TGTGCCAGCAGCTTAGGACAGAACAATGAGCAGTTCTTC.

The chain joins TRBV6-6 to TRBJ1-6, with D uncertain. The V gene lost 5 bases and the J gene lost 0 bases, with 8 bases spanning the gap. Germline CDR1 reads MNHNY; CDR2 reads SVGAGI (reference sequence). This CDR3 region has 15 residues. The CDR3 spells CASSQLSSYNSPLHF. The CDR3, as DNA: TGTGCCAGCAGTCAGTTAAGCTCCTATAATTCACCCCTCCACTTT.

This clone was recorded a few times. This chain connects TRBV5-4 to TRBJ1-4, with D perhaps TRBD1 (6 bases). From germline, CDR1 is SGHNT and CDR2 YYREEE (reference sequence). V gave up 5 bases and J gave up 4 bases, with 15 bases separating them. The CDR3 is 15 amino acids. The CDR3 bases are TGTGCCAGCAGTCCAAACTCAGGGGTTAATGAAAAACTGTTTTTT. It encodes CASSPNSGVNEKLFF.